Each of the 22 T cell receptor beta chains below was sequenced from the same sample in a study of Ad26.COV2.S vaccination and SARS-CoV-2 variants. The data were produced by immunoSEQ multiplex PCR, yet TCRdb's version contains in-frame clones alone and is incomplete. The table has roughly 330,000 clones, 90% seen once. Treatment: roughly 19 received Ad26.COV2.S at low or high dose, single or two shots; 5 received placebo; per-sample allocation not given. Samples were taken on day 63 after the first vaccine or placebo injection. The specimen was peripheral blood, collected in a trial of Ad26.COV2.S vaccine versus placebo. These receptors were taken from a person between 18 and 65 years old who received the Ad26.COV2.S COVID-19 vaccine or a placebo.

The chain uses TRBV28 and TRBJ1-4, with D possibly matching TRBD1 (5 bases). The CDR3 runs 16 residues. V lost 6 bases and J 5 bases, leaving 19 bases between the germline ends. Per the germline V gene, CDR1 is MDHEN and CDR2 is SYDVKM. The CDR3 nucleotides read TGTGCCAGCAGCTTAAGACAGACTTCAAACAATGAAAAACTGTTTTTT. It specifies CASSLRQTSNNEKLFF.

V and J are TRBV28 and TRBJ1-5; D is possibly TRBD1 (5 bases). The CDR3 sequence is 14 residues long. Deletions cut 4 bases from V and 3 bases from J, with 10 bases between. Per the germline V gene, CDR1 is MDHEN and CDR2 is SYDVKM. The CDR3 sequence: CASSSTDNNQPQHF. The CDR3 DNA is TGTGCCAGCAGTTCGACAGACAACAATCAGCCCCAGCATTTT.

The rearrangement links TRBV12-3 or TRBV12-4 to TRBJ2-3; D is unresolved. The CDR3 loop spans 11 amino acids. The V and J ends lost 3 bases and 6 bases respectively, with 4 bases between them. CDR3 in amino acids: CASSFRDTQYF. The CDR3 DNA reads TGTGCCAGCAGTTTCAGGGATACGCAGTATTTT.

CDR3 protein: CASSLKSGTGETDTQYF. Here the CDR3 DNA reads TGTGCCAGCAGCTTAAAATCTGGGACAGGGGAAACAGATACGCAGTATTTT. The rearrangement uses TRBV7-3 and TRBJ2-3, with 10 nucleotides matching TRBD1. V was pared by 1 base and J by 3 bases, with 7 bases of the junction left unmatched. The CDR3 is 17 residues long. Germline values: CDR1 SGHTA, CDR2 FQGTGA.

V usage is TRBV4-1 and J usage is TRBJ1-4; D is undetermined. The CDR3 runs to 11 residues. The germline V and J ends were trimmed by 2 bases and 7 bases, with 2 bases remaining between them. CDR1 and CDR2 (germline): MGHRA, YSYEKL. CDR3 nucleotides: TGCGCCAGCAGCCAAATTGAAAAACTGTTTTTT. This translates into CASSQIEKLFF.

This rearrangement joins TRBV5-4 to TRBJ2-2; D possibly corresponds to TRBD2 (5 bases). The CDR3 runs 15 residues. The germline gives CDR1 SGHNT, CDR2 YYREEE (reference sequence). The V and J ends lost 4 bases and 5 bases respectively, with 15 bases between them. The CDR3 is CASSPQLAETGELFF. In DNA, the CDR3 is TGTGCCAGCAGCCCCCAGCTAGCCGAAACCGGGGAGCTGTTTTTT.

The chain links TRBV30 to TRBJ1-2, with D perhaps TRBD1 (5 bases). The V gene lost 5 bases and the J gene lost 3 bases, with 7 bases spanning the gap. The CDR3 totals 11 residues. The germline gives CDR1 GTSNPN, CDR2 SVGIG (reference sequence). The CDR3 spells CAWGGYYGYTF. The CDR3 DNA reads TGTGCCTGGGGGGGGTACTATGGCTACACCTTC.

V is TRBV5-4 and J is TRBJ1-1, with D possibly TRBD1 on 5 matching bases. The V end lost 2 bases, the J end lost 3 bases, and 11 bases lay between the germline ends. Per the germline V gene, CDR1 is SGHNT and CDR2 is YYREEE (reference sequence). CDR3 length: 14 amino acids. DNA of the CDR3: TGTGCCAGCAGCTTTAGTCGGGGGTACACTGAAGCTTTCTTT. Protein sequence: CASSFSRGYTEAFF.

With regard to this clone: The identical CDR3 is also encoded by other nucleotide sequences in the sample. The CDR3 DNA reads as TGTGCCAGTAGTATAGGACTGACGAACACTGAAGCTTTCTTT. Protein: CASSIGLTNTEAFF. The chain recombines TRBV19 with TRBJ1-1; D remains unclear. V shed 1 base and J shed 1 base, with 7 bases lying between them. Germline CDR1 and CDR2: LNHDA and SQIVND (reference sequence). The CDR3 spans 14 residues.

On this clone itself: The junction and the germline gene differ at one end; a read error may be behind it. The rearrangement uses TRBV11-2 and TRBJ1-1, with unresolved D. The CDR3 runs 14 residues. Germline CDR1 and CDR2: SGHAT and FQNNGV. CDR3: CASSLDDGSSLVYW. The CDR3 DNA sequence: TGTGCCAGCAGCTTAGATGACGGCTCCAGTTTGGTTTATTGG.

The chain carries TRBV7-8 and TRBJ2-7; D not resolved. The germline gives CDR1 SGHVS, CDR2 FQNEAQ. This CDR3 has 15 residues. Trimming took 5 bases from V and 5 from J, leaving 19 bases between them. CDR3 DNA: TGTGCCAGCAGCCCCGCCAAGGCTGTCAGCCACGAGCAGTACTTC. It encodes CASSPAKAVSHEQYF.

V usage is TRBV5-5 and J usage is TRBJ1-2, with 7 bases identical to TRBD1. V lost 4 bases and J lost 0; bases outside the gene matches: 9. The length of the CDR3 is 16 residues. Per germline, CDR1 SGHKS and CDR2 YYEKEE (reference sequence). CDR3 sequence: CASSESGTDPNYGYTF. CDR3 DNA sequence: TGTGCCAGCAGCGAATCCGGGACAGATCCTAACTATGGCTACACCTTC. Full variable domain (rest looked up from reference TRBV5-5 and TRBJ1-2): DAGVTQSPTHLIKTRGQQVTLRCSPISGHKSVSWYQQVLGQGPQFIFQYYEKEERGRGNFPDRFSARQFPNYSSELNVNALLLGDSALYLCASSESGTDPNYGYTFGSGTRLTVV.

J is TRBJ1-1 and V is TRBV3-1 (or the pseudogene TRBV3-2), with 8 positions matching TRBD1. The CDR3 is 16 amino acids. The germline V gene encodes CDR1 LGHDT and CDR2 YNNKEL (reference sequence). Trimming at V came to 2 bases and at J to 1 base, leaving 6 bases not matched to a gene. CDR3 loop: CASSQTFTGGNTEAFF. In nucleotides, the CDR3 is TGTGCCAGCAGCCAAACTTTTACAGGGGGGAACACTGAAGCTTTCTTT.

The chain carries TRBV19 and TRBJ1-2; D remains ambiguous. CDR3 length equals 15 residues. Germline V gene sequence: CDR1 LNHDA, CDR2 SQIVND (reference sequence). V was cut by 6 bases and J by 4 bases, with 18 bases left in between. The CDR3 protein is CASRYYAGKGYGYTF. DNA of the CDR3: TGTGCCAGTAGATATTATGCGGGGAAGGGCTATGGCTACACCTTC.

The chain links TRBV27 to TRBJ2-1; D is possibly TRBD1 or TRBD2 (5 bases each). CDR3 length: 14 amino acids. The V gene lost 5 bases and the J gene lost 4 bases, with 12 bases spanning the gap. CDR1 and CDR2 from the germline V gene are MNHEY and SMNVEV (reference sequence). The CDR3 DNA follows: TGTGCCAGCAGTCCCAGGGAGTTTTACAATGAGCAGTTCTTC. Protein sequence: CASSPREFYNEQFF.

This chain connects TRBV18 to TRBJ2-7, with 8 bases fitting TRBD1. Trimming removed 1 base from V and 4 bases from J; junction bases left unmatched: 6. This CDR3 is built from 15 residues. Germline CDR1 KGHSH, CDR2 LQKENI. This CDR3 is CASSPRRDRTYEQYF. The CDR3 DNA sequence: TGTGCCAGCTCACCACGCCGGGACAGGACTTACGAGCAGTACTTC.

CDR3 coding DNA: TGCAGTGCTAGTCGGCAGGGACGGACTAACTATGGCTACACCTTC. Translating gives CSASRQGRTNYGYTF. This chain uses TRBV20-1 with TRBJ1-2; perhaps TRBD1 as D (5 bases). V lost 3 bases to trimming and J lost 0 bases, with 14 bases between them. CDR1 and CDR2 from the germline V gene are DFQATT and SNEGSKA (reference sequence). The CDR3 loop spans 15 amino acids.

The V call is TRBV19, the J call TRBJ2-1; D remains unclear. The CDR3 totals 13 residues. Germline lookup yields CDR1 LNHDA and CDR2 SQIVND (reference sequence). V was shortened by 3 bases and J by 13 bases, with 16 bases between the two germline ends. CDR3 residues: CASSIFAQNLQFF. In DNA, the CDR3 is TGTGCCAGTAGTATTTTCGCTCAGAATTTACAGTTCTTC.

The chain couples TRBV19 to TRBJ1-1, with unresolved D. Per the germline V gene, CDR1 is LNHDA and CDR2 is SQIVND (reference sequence). The V end was cut by 4 bases, the J end by 9 bases, with 15 bases between. The CDR3 covers 13 residues. This chain's CDR3 is CASSNPWILQAFF. DNA of the CDR3: TGTGCCAGTAGTAACCCCTGGATTCTCCAAGCTTTCTTT. Full variable domain (rest looked up from reference TRBV19 and TRBJ1-1): DGGITQSPKYLFRKEGQNVTLSCEQNLNHDAMYWYRQDPGQGLRLIYYSQIVNDFQKGDIAEGYSVSREKKESFPLTVTSAQKNPTAFYLCASSNPWILQAFFGQGTRLTVV.

A note on this clone: Other DNA sequences of this sample code for an identical CDR3. This chain connects TRBV7-2 to TRBJ1-3; the D gene is possibly TRBD1 (5 bases). The CDR3 has 14 amino acids. The V gene lost 5 bases and the J gene lost 0 bases, with 8 bases spanning the gap. Looked up from germline, CDR1 is SGHTA and CDR2 is FQGNSA. CDR3: CASSPGGSGNTIYF. The CDR3 DNA reads TGTGCCAGCAGCCCCGGGGGCTCTGGAAACACCATATATTTT. The full variable domain, in which reference TRBV7-2 and TRBJ1-3 provide the parts outside the CDR3, is GAGVSQSPSNKVTEKGKDVELRCDPISGHTALYWYRQSLGQGLEFLIYFQGNSAPDKSGLPSDRFSAERTGGSVSTLTIQRTQQEDSAVYLCASSPGGSGNTIYFGEGSWLTVV.

The CDR3 DNA sequence: TGTGCCAGCAGTGAAGGGGTCTGGGGGCGAAGTAACGGCTACACCTTC. Its translation is CASSEGVWGRSNGYTF. The chain joins TRBV25-1 to TRBJ1-2; maybe TRBD1 (6 bases). Germline V gene sequence: CDR1 MGHDK, CDR2 SYGVNS. V dropped 2 bases and J dropped 8 bases, with 21 bases sitting between them. The length of the CDR3 is 16 residues.

The chain combines TRBV4-2 with TRBJ2-3, with D possibly TRBD2 on 6 matching bases. Germline lookup yields CDR1 LGHNA and CDR2 YNFKEQ. Trimming cost V 4 bases and J 0 bases, with 11 bases left between them. CDR3 length equals 15 residues. The chain's CDR3 is CASSRDSASTDTQYF. CDR3 nucleotides: TGTGCCAGCAGCCGGGACTCCGCAAGCACAGATACGCAGTATTTT.